This passage covers 8 T cell receptor beta chains from one sample sequenced in a study of T cells after yellow fever vaccination. TCRdb fed the 5' RACE reads into MiXCR, producing one record per CDR3 protein. The table lists roughly 32,000 distinct CDR3 sequences, about 6.6% of them singletons. Specimen: PBMCs, either bulk or a sorted T-cell subset (CD4+, CD8+, memory, or dextramer-sorted; not recorded which), collected on the day of the first yellow fever vaccination. These receptors all come from a man between 18 and 29 years old who received the YFV17D yellow fever vaccine.

Many counts were recorded for this clonotype. The V call is TRBV6-1, the J call TRBJ2-5; TRBD1 aligns across 8 bases. V dropped 8 bases and J dropped 0; count of bases not matched to a gene: 2. CDR3 length equals 13 residues. Germline CDR1 and CDR2: MNHNS and SASEGT. The CDR3 DNA is TGTGCCAGCTGGACAGGGAACCAAGAGACCCAGTACTTC. Translated, it gives CASWTGNQETQYF.

The genes are TRBV20-1 and TRBJ1-2, with 7 bases lining up with TRBD1. Looked up from germline, CDR1 is DFQATT and CDR2 is SNEGSKA (reference sequence). This CDR3 region has 10 residues. Trimming cost V 5 bases and J 14 bases; bases outside gene matches: 8. CDR3 residues: CSAERGRVTF. DNA for the CDR3: TGCAGTGCTGAAAGGGGGCGAGTAACCTTC.

In its sample, this clonotype was seen many times. The CDR3 spells CASRPGAGDEKLFF. The DNA of the CDR3 is TGTGCCAGCAGACCAGGGGCGGGGGATGAAAAACTGTTTTTT. The rearrangement uses TRBV25-1 and TRBJ1-4; TRBD1 is a possible D gene (6 bases). V dropped 6 bases and J dropped 6 bases, with 14 bases sitting between them. The CDR3 is 14 residues long. Looked up from germline, CDR1 is MGHDK and CDR2 is SYGVNS.

This clonotype was counted ten times or more. The gene calls are TRBV29-1 and TRBJ2-3, with D perhaps assigned TRBD1 or TRBD2 (5 bases each). The germline CDR1 and CDR2 sequences are SQVTM and ANQGSEA. This CDR3 region has 13 residues. V was cut by 5 bases and J by 3 bases, with 12 bases left in between. CDR3 DNA sequence: TGCAGCGTTACCGGGACGGATACAGATACGCAGTATTTT. Its protein is CSVTGTDTDTQYF.

In its sample, this clonotype was seen many times. The V gene is TRBV6-2 or TRBV6-3, the J gene TRBJ2-3; 7 bases are a match to TRBD1. J gave up 2 bases and V 2 bases, and 13 bases lay outside the gene matches. The CDR3 length is 18 residues. Germline lookup yields CDR1 MNHEY and CDR2 SVGEGT. This CDR3 is CASSYRWTGRGITDTQYF. DNA of the CDR3: TGTGCCAGCAGTTACCGATGGACAGGTCGGGGAATCACAGATACGCAGTATTTT.

A few counts support this clonotype. V gene TRBV7-2 combines with J gene TRBJ2-1; no firm D call. CDR1 and CDR2 (germline): SGHTA, FQGNSA. The V and J ends lost 1 base and 7 bases respectively, with 8 bases between them. The CDR3 is made up of 13 amino acids. CDR3 amino acids: CASSLEMGNEQFF. The CDR3 nucleotides are TGTGCCAGCAGCTTAGAGATGGGAAATGAGCAGTTCTTC.

This clonotype was seen many times. J is TRBJ2-1 and V is TRBV19, with D possibly TRBD1 on 6 matching bases. The CDR3 runs 15 residues. V was trimmed by 3 bases and J by 2 bases, leaving 11 bases between them. Germline CDR1 reads LNHDA; CDR2 reads SQIVND (reference sequence). The DNA of the CDR3 is TGTGCCAGTAGTATTGGGTGGACAGCCTACAATGAGCAGTTCTTC. Translated: CASSIGWTAYNEQFF. Supplemented by reference TRBV19 and TRBJ2-1, the full variable domain reads DGGITQSPKYLFRKEGQNVTLSCEQNLNHDAMYWYRQDPGQGLRLIYYSQIVNDFQKGDIAEGYSVSREKKESFPLTVTSAQKNPTAFYLCASSIGWTAYNEQFFGPGTRLTVL.

This clonotype occurred many times. This rearrangement joins TRBV5-1 to TRBJ2-1; D might be TRBD1 (6 bases). The V and J ends lost 1 base and 5 bases respectively, with 10 bases between them. The CDR3 is 14 residues long. CDR1 SGHRS and CDR2 YFSETQ come from the germline V gene. In DNA, the CDR3 is TGCGCCAGCAGCTTGATGGGGGCCGACAATGAGCAGTTCTTC. Its translation is CASSLMGADNEQFF. The variable domain in full, completed from reference TRBV5-1 and TRBJ2-1, reads KAGVTQTPRYLIKTRGQQVTLSCSPISGHRSVSWYQQTPGQGLQFLFEYFSETQRNKGNFPGRFSGRQFSNSRSEMNVSTLELGDSALYLCASSLMGADNEQFFGPGTRLTVL.